Reported below is one TCR beta chain. The antigen remains unidentified. The CDR3 loop spans 14 amino acids. Germline CDR1 reads LGHDT; CDR2 reads YNNKEL (reference sequence). Germline trimming cut 4 bases from V and 10 bases from J; bases unmatched to any gene: 9. This sample was taken from a study of T cell repertoires in cytomegalovirus infection. Turning to the study itself: Epitope selection comprised recently identified HLA-C-restricted CMV epitopes and well-studied HLA-B-restricted CMV epitopes.

MiXCR, applied by TCRdb to the reads, yields one record per CDR3 protein. The sample yields tens of thousands of distinct CDR3 sequences, about 24% seen once. Broader study findings: Summed frequency of shared TCR beta families picked out CMV carriers who also had the relevant HLA. Clonotypes of TCR beta that were HLA-C-restricted and CMV-specific dominated the ex vivo response.

The rearrangement joins TRBV3-1 to TRBJ2-1, with 8 bases lining up with TRBD1. Sample: CD8+ T cells from cultured PBMCs, taken from culture after CMV antigen stimulation. This TCR derives from a human donor in good health (CMV status not recorded). Some clones in this sample may be carry-over from other donors' samples. CDR3 sequence (DNA): TGTGCCAGCAGCCCGGAGGACAGGGATGACGAGCAGTTCTTC. Translated, it gives CASSPEDRDDEQFF.